Listed below are T cell receptor beta chains from one sample, sequenced in a study of CD8 T cells in ankylosing spondylitis. One entry per CDR3 protein, called by TCRdb with MiXCR from the 5' RACE reads. The table has fewer than 180,000 distinct CDR3 sequences, under 45% seen once. The sample was synovial fluid, either unsorted or a sorted T cell fraction (not recorded which). Source of these receptors: a male donor with ankylosing spondylitis. The CDR3 runs from the conserved cysteine through the conserved F or W. D genes are given only for firm matches. Expanded clones are given a class, and other clones once, few, many or no size at all.

-	TRBJ2-7	15	-	TRBV29-1	TGCAGCGTTGAAGAACAGGGCGGGTCTAGGCACGAGCAGTACTTC	CSVEEQGGSRHEQYF
TRBD2	TRBJ2-1	15	-	TRBV5-1	TGCGCCAGCAGCCCAACGGGAGGCCCCTACAATGAGCAGTTCTTC	CASSPTGGPYNEQFF
-	TRBJ2-7	12	-	TRBV12-3/TRBV12-4	TGTGCCAGCAGCCCAACTACGTACGAGCAGTACTTC	CASSPTTYEQYF
-	TRBJ2-7	16	few	TRBV4-3	TGCGCCAGCAGCCAAGGGGTCGGGGACCCCGCCTACGAGCAGTACTTC	CASSQGVGDPAYEQYF
-	TRBJ2-2	13	few	TRBV29-1	TGCAGCGCCATGGGAGAAAACACCGGGGAGCTGTTTTTT	CSAMGENTGELFF
TRBD1	TRBJ2-4	17	-	TRBV28	TGTGCCAGCAGTTTCCAGCGGACAGGGGTAGCCAAAAACATTCAGTACTTC	CASSFQRTGVAKNIQYF
TRBD2	TRBJ2-7	15	once	TRBV27	TGTGCCAGCAGTTTACTAGCGGGGAGCCCCTACGAGCAGTACTTC	CASSLLAGSPYEQYF
TRBD2	TRBJ2-3	16	-	TRBV5-8	TGTGCCAGCAGCTTGCTAGCGGGAGGATACACAGATACGCAGTATTTT	CASSLLAGGYTDTQYF
TRBD1	TRBJ1-1	14	-	TRBV5-5	TGTGCCAGCAGCTTTATGGTCCGGGACAGGGAAGCTTTCTTT	CASSFMVRDREAFF
TRBD2	TRBJ2-1	16	many	TRBV5-6	TGTGCCAGCAGCTTGGAAGTAGCGGGGTTCTACAATGAGCAGTTCTTC	CASSLEVAGFYNEQFF
TRBD2	TRBJ2-3	14	-	TRBV4-2	TGTGCCAGCAGAATCAGCGGGAGTCCCGATACGCAGTATTTT	CASRISGSPDTQYF
-	TRBJ1-5	14	-	TRBV12-3/TRBV12-4	TGTGCCAGCAGTTTTGAGGGGGGTCATCAGCCCCAGCATTTT	CASSFEGGHQPQHF
-	TRBJ2-3	15	-	TRBV4-2	TGTGCCAGCAGCCAAGGGCGTTGGCGGGCAGATACGCAGTATTTT	CASSQGRWRADTQYF
-	TRBJ2-1	15	few	TRBV7-9	TGTGCCAGCAGCCCCTGGCTAGCAGTCTACAATGAGCAGTTCTTC	CASSPWLAVYNEQFF
-	TRBJ2-7	16	once	TRBV6-5	TGTGCCAGCAGTTCCCGGGACTCCCCCGAGGCCCACGAGCAGTACTTC	CASSSRDSPEAHEQYF
TRBD1	TRBJ1-5	15	-	TRBV5-1	TGCGCCAGCAGCTTGGTGACAGGGGGATATCAGCCCCAGCATTTT	CASSLVTGGYQPQHF
-	TRBJ2-7	16	-	TRBV4-3	TGCGCCAGCAGCCAAGTCGCCAGCGGCCCACCTTACGAGCAGTACTTC	CASSQVASGPPYEQYF
TRBD2	TRBJ2-3	15	once	TRBV19	TGTGCCAGTAGTATCGGGGTAGCGGGTGAAGATACGCAGTATTTT	CASSIGVAGEDTQYF
-	TRBJ1-5	14	-	TRBV2	TGTGCCATCTCCCAAGGGCTTAGCAATCAGCCCCAGCATTTT	CAISQGLSNQPQHF
-	TRBJ1-2	16	-	TRBV18	TGTGCCAGCTCACGACTATTAGGGGGAGTAAACTATGGCTACACCTTC	CASSRLLGGVNYGYTF
-	TRBJ1-5	12	once	TRBV12-3/TRBV12-4	TGTGCCAGCAGTACCCTCATAGAGGCCCAGCATTTT	CASSTLIEAQHF
-	TRBJ2-3	13	-	TRBV6-4	TGTGCCAGCAGTGACAGGTACACAGATACGCAGTATTTT	CASSDRYTDTQYF
-	TRBJ2-7	14	-	TRBV18	TGTGCCAGCTCACCATGGCCCACAGACTACGAGCAGTACTTC	CASSPWPTDYEQYF